A selection of T cell receptor beta chains follows, all from one sample in a study of cytomegalovirus exposure and HLA in healthy donors. The data were produced by immunoSEQ multiplex PCR, yet TCRdb's version contains in-frame clones alone and is incomplete. The sample contains under 200,000 clones, approximately 80% of which appear only once. Sequenced sample: PBMCs. These receptor sequences come from a young woman in good health and CMV-seronegative. Each CDR3 is given with its conserved first and last residue. A D gene is named only where the DNA matches it firmly. The size entry is marked missing in some rows and otherwise reads once, few, many or a size class.

TRBV4-3,TRBJ1-2,.,.,CASSQENAGFLHGYTF,TGCGCCAGCAGCCAAGAAAATGCGGGGTTTTTGCATGGCTACACCTTC
TRBV28,TRBJ2-7,.,TRBD2,CASSTPPGGGEQYF,TGTGCCAGCAGCACCCCGCCGGGAGGGGGCGAGCAGTACTTC
TRBV9,TRBJ2-1,once,TRBD2,CASSVVAGGNEQFF,TGTGCCAGCAGCGTAGTAGCGGGAGGGAATGAGCAGTTCTTC
TRBV9,TRBJ2-5,.,TRBD2,CASSVRGEQETQYF,TGTGCCAGCAGCGTGCGGGGGGAACAAGAGACCCAGTACTTC
TRBV5-6,TRBJ2-7,.,TRBD1,CASGTGGGYEQYF,TGTGCCAGCGGGACAGGGGGGGGGTACGAGCAGTACTTC
TRBV2,TRBJ2-5,once,.,CASSPGYKETQYF,TGTGCCAGCAGCCCGGGGTACAAAGAGACCCAGTACTTC
TRBV7-8,TRBJ2-3,once,TRBD2,CASSFLSRGRTGDTQYF,TGTGCCAGCAGCTTTCTTTCTCGCGGGAGGACCGGAGATACGCAGTATTTT
TRBV27,TRBJ2-3,.,TRBD2,CASSLSGGFSDTQYF,TGTGCCAGCTCTCTATCGGGAGGTTTTTCAGATACGCAGTATTTT
TRBV7-8,TRBJ2-7,.,TRBD2,CASSLGLAGRHEQYF,TGTGCCAGCAGCTTAGGCCTAGCGGGAAGGCACGAGCAGTACTTC
TRBV19,TRBJ1-1,.,.,CATVKSRGTGVVEAFF,TGTGCCACAGTAAAATCTCGCGGAACAGGTGTCGTAGAAGCTTTCTTT
TRBV4-2,TRBJ2-7,.,TRBD2,CASSQASGSINEQYF,TGTGCCAGCAGCCAAGCCAGCGGGAGTATCAACGAGCAGTACTTC
TRBV5-1,TRBJ2-5,.,.,CASSLVGGETQYF,TGCGCCAGCAGCTTGGTGGGGGGTGAGACCCAGTACTTC
TRBV6-6,TRBJ2-1,few,.,CASSYEDSRYNEQFF,TGTGCCAGCAGTTACGAGGACAGTAGGTACAATGAGCAGTTCTTC
TRBV28,TRBJ2-4,.,TRBD2,CASSPGLAGAKNIQYF,TGTGCCAGCAGTCCAGGACTAGCGGGAGCCAAAAACATTCAGTACTTC
TRBV2,TRBJ2-1,.,TRBD2,CASSAGTSGYNEQFF,TGTGCCAGCAGCGCAGGGACTAGCGGCTACAATGAGCAGTTCTTC
TRBV6-5,TRBJ1-1,.,TRBD1,CASSPDRVETEAFF,TGTGCCAGCAGTCCGGACAGGGTCGAAACTGAAGCTTTCTTT
TRBV7-9,TRBJ1-2,.,.,CATRTVYGYTF,TGTGCCACCCGGACAGTCTATGGCTACACCTTC
TRBV19,TRBJ1-2,.,TRBD1,CASSVRTGLLYGYTF,TGTGCCAGTAGCGTCCGGACAGGGCTCCTCTATGGCTACACCTTC
TRBV4-2,TRBJ2-7,.,TRBD2,CASSQETSGTYEQYF,TGTGCCAGCAGCCAAGAAACTAGCGGTACCTACGAGCAGTACTTC
TRBV6-4,TRBJ1-2,.,.,CASSVYQGPGYGYTF,TGTGCCAGCAGTGTTTATCAGGGGCCGGGCTATGGCTACACCTTC
TRBV7-6,TRBJ2-1,.,TRBD2,CASSLARGGLADEQFF,TGTGCCAGCAGCTTAGCTAGGGGAGGACTAGCCGATGAGCAGTTCTTC
TRBV7-2,TRBJ2-7,.,TRBD2,CASSLVGGLAGYEQYF,TGTGCCAGCAGCTTAGTTGGGGGACTAGCGGGGTACGAGCAGTACTTC
TRBV2,TRBJ1-1,few,.,CASRRMDRNTEAFF,TGTGCCAGCAGAAGAATGGACAGGAACACTGAAGCTTTCTTT
TRBV30,TRBJ1-4,.,TRBD1,CAWSVQGGATNEKLFF,TGTGCCTGGAGTGTACAAGGGGGCGCAACTAATGAAAAACTGTTTTTT
TRBV19,TRBJ2-1,.,TRBD2,CASSTSRGLENYNEQFF,TGTGCCAGTAGCACGTCCCGGGGACTAGAGAACTACAATGAGCAGTTCTTC
TRBV25-1,TRBJ1-1,.,TRBD1,CASSEILERGHTEAFF,TGTGCCAGCAGTGAAATTCTGGAAAGGGGGCACACTGAAGCTTTCTTT
TRBV28,TRBJ2-1,once,TRBD2,CATTGAREGQNEQFF,TGTGCCACCACCGGGGCCCGGGAGGGCCAGAATGAGCAGTTCTTC
TRBV9,TRBJ2-2,once,TRBD2,CASSAWGGANTGELFF,TGTGCCAGCAGCGCCTGGGGGGGTGCGAACACCGGGGAGCTGTTTTTT
TRBV5-6,TRBJ2-1,.,TRBD2,CASSPGLDSNNEQFF,TGTGCCAGCAGCCCGGGACTAGACTCAAACAATGAGCAGTTCTTC
TRBV27,TRBJ2-7,.,TRBD2,CASRTSGSGGYEQYF,TGTGCCAGTAGGACTAGCGGGAGCGGAGGTTACGAGCAGTACTTC
TRBV4-1,TRBJ2-3,.,TRBD2,CASSQEGLAGPPDTQYF,TGCGCCAGCAGCCAAGAGGGGCTAGCGGGGCCCCCGGATACGCAGTATTTT
TRBV10-1,TRBJ1-1,.,.,CASRTSKELTDMNTEAFF,TGCGCCAGCAGGACGTCGAAGGAACTGACAGACATGAACACTGAAGCTTTCTTT
TRBV5-1,TRBJ1-2,.,.,CASISDPGSNYGYTF,TGCGCCAGCATTTCCGATCCAGGTTCTAACTATGGCTACACCTTC
TRBV19,TRBJ2-3,.,TRBD1,CARKRTGFSTDTQYF,TGTGCCCGCAAACGGACAGGATTCAGCACAGATACGCAGTATTTT
TRBV7-7,TRBJ2-1,.,TRBD2,CASSPTSVNEQFF,TGTGCCAGCAGCCCGACTAGCGTCAATGAGCAGTTCTTC
TRBV2,TRBJ1-1,.,.,CASSERGGGNRGAFF,TGTGCCAGCAGTGAAAGGGGCGGGGGGAACCGGGGAGCTTTCTTT
TRBV5-1,TRBJ1-1,.,TRBD1,CASSFRGPNTEAFF,TGCGCCAGCAGCTTCAGGGGGCCCAACACTGAAGCTTTCTTT
TRBV6-5,TRBJ2-3,once,TRBD1,CASSFSGTGGDTQYF,TGTGCCAGCAGTTTTTCCGGGACAGGGGGCGATACGCAGTATTTT
TRBV28,TRBJ2-3,.,.,CASITRGDTQYF,TGTGCCAGCATCACGAGAGGGGATACGCAGTATTTT
TRBV28,TRBJ2-5,.,TRBD1,CASSSGQGSRETQYF,TGTGCCAGCAGTTCGGGACAGGGGAGTAGAGAGACCCAGTACTTC
TRBV4-3,TRBJ2-3,.,TRBD2,CASSQFLTSGSADTQYF,TGCGCCAGCAGCCAATTTCTGACTAGCGGGAGCGCAGATACGCAGTATTTT
TRBV5-6,TRBJ2-1,few,.,CASSFIGEGVTNEQFF,TGTGCCAGCAGCTTCATCGGAGAGGGGGTTACCAATGAGCAGTTCTTC
TRBV4-3,TRBJ2-7,few,TRBD2,CASSQDPGGYEQYF,TGCGCCAGCAGCCAAGATCCGGGAGGGTACGAGCAGTACTTC
TRBV10-2,TRBJ2-4,.,.,CASSELDYRNIQYF,TGCGCCAGCAGTGAGTTGGACTACCGGAACATTCAGTACTTC
TRBV7-8,TRBJ2-2,.,.,CASRVDSTSGELFF,TGTGCCAGCAGAGTTGACAGTACTTCCGGGGAGCTGTTTTTT
TRBV19,TRBJ2-7,.,TRBD1,CASSLPGTGHFEQYF,TGTGCCAGTAGTCTCCCCGGGACAGGGCATTTCGAGCAGTACTTC
TRBV11-2,TRBJ2-2,.,TRBD2,CASSLDRLAGAVTGELFF,TGTGCCAGCAGCTTAGACAGACTAGCGGGAGCGGTAACCGGGGAGCTGTTTTTT
TRBV30,TRBJ1-6,.,.,CASDRFYNSPLHF,TGTGCCTCCGACAGGTTCTATAATTCACCCCTCCACTTT
TRBV5-4,TRBJ2-7,.,TRBD1,CASSPDGTGYEQYF,TGTGCCAGCAGCCCGGACGGGACAGGCTACGAGCAGTACTTC
TRBV7-2,TRBJ1-1,.,.,CASSLTEYTEAFF,TGTGCCAGCAGCTTAACAGAATACACTGAAGCTTTCTTT
TRBV19,TRBJ1-1,.,.,CASSRPRAGETEAFF,TGTGCCAGTAGTAGACCCCGGGCAGGGGAAACTGAAGCTTTCTTT
TRBV4-3,TRBJ1-1,.,TRBD1,CASSQVPRMDRAKDTEAFF,TGCGCCAGCAGCCAAGTTCCACGGATGGACAGGGCGAAAGACACTGAAGCTTTCTTT
TRBV6-5,TRBJ2-1,.,.,CASSFLSSSYNEQFF,TGTGCCAGCAGTTTCTTGTCCAGCTCCTACAATGAGCAGTTCTTC
TRBV25-1,TRBJ2-3,.,.,CASTPTGFSTDTQYF,TGTGCCAGCACCCCCACAGGGTTCAGCACAGATACGCAGTATTTT